This is a list of T cell receptor beta chains from one sample in a study of blood T cell repertoires in COVID-19. The assay was immunoSEQ multiplex PCR, and TCRdb's table has in-frame clones only and misses some. The sample records 30,000 to 40,000 clones, 80% to 90% being singletons. Sequenced input: peripheral blood. Receptor source: a human donor in a cohort sampled during active COVID-19. Each CDR3 is given with its conserved first and last residue. The D gene is left open where the match is weak. Rows give clone size only sometimes, using once, few, many, or a class for an expanded clone.

size | J | D | V | DNA | CDR3
- | TRBJ2-7 | TRBD1 | TRBV28 | TGTGCCACAGGGGACAGGGGATTCTACGAGCAGTACTTC | CATGDRGFYEQYF
- | TRBJ1-5 | - | TRBV3-1/TRBV3-2 | TGTGCCAGCAGCCAAGATCCCCGGACAGACAATCAGCCCCAGCATTTT | CASSQDPRTDNQPQHF
- | TRBJ2-5 | TRBD2 | TRBV15 | TGTGCCACCCGTCACGAACCTCCGGGGGGGCGCAAAGAGACCCAGTACTTC | CATRHEPPGGRKETQYF
- | TRBJ2-3 | TRBD2 | TRBV5-1 | TGCGCCAGCAGCTCCGACCCCGTACTAGCGGGGGGCCCAGATACGCAGTATTTT | CASSSDPVLAGGPDTQYF
- | TRBJ2-1 | TRBD2 | TRBV7-2 | TGTGCCAGCCGGAGTGGAGCGGGGGGGGTTAATGAGCAGTTCTTC | CASRSGAGGVNEQFF
once | TRBJ1-2 | TRBD1 | TRBV7-6 | TGTGCCAGCGTGAGGGGGACAGGGGGTGGCTACACCTTC | CASVRGTGGGYTF
- | TRBJ2-3 | - | TRBV19 | TGTGCCAGTAGTATGACCGCGGGCCCAGATACGCAGTATTTT | CASSMTAGPDTQYF
once | TRBJ1-5 | - | TRBV15 | TGTGCCACCAGCAGAGATAGCATGAACCTATATAGCAATCAGCCCCAGCATTTT | CATSRDSMNLYSNQPQHF
once | TRBJ2-2 | - | TRBV6-5 | TGTGCCAGCAGGAGGCGGGCCGGGGAGCTGTTTTTT | CASRRRAGELFF
- | TRBJ2-5 | TRBD1 | TRBV5-6 | TGTGCCAGCAGCTTGGACAGGGGGCACGAGACCCAGTACTTC | CASSLDRGHETQYF
- | TRBJ2-1 | TRBD1 | TRBV18 | TGTGCCAGCTCACTCCCTTTCGGACAGGCCCTCACAGGGGGCTCCTACAATGAGCAGTTCTTC | CASSLPFGQALTGGSYNEQFF
- | TRBJ1-2 | TRBD1 | TRBV6-5 | TGTGCCAGCAGTTACCCCCGACAGGGCGGCTATGGCTACACCTTC | CASSYPRQGGYGYTF
- | TRBJ2-7 | TRBD2 | TRBV4-1 | TGCGCCAGCAGCCCCACCGGACTAGCGGGAGCTATCTCCTACGAGCAGTACTTC | CASSPTGLAGAISYEQYF
- | TRBJ2-1 | TRBD2 | TRBV15 | TGTGCCACCAGTGGGTCCGCGGGAGTGTCCTACAATGAGCAGTTCTTC | CATSGSAGVSYNEQFF
- | TRBJ2-7 | TRBD2 | TRBV7-9 | TGTGCCAGCAGCTTACGGGGGGACGGCGAGCAGTACTTC | CASSLRGDGEQYF
- | TRBJ2-3 | TRBD2 | TRBV7-2 | TGTGCCAGCAGGGCTAGACTAGCATCGCATACGCAGTATTTT | CASRARLASHTQYF
- | TRBJ2-3 | - | TRBV6-6 | TGTGCCAGCAGTTACTCCTTGAGCACAGATACGCAGTATTTT | CASSYSLSTDTQYF
- | TRBJ2-1 | - | TRBV24-1 | TGTGCCACCAGTGATCCATCGGACAAGAATGAGCAGTTCTTC | CATSDPSDKNEQFF
- | TRBJ1-2 | TRBD1 | TRBV28 | TGTGCCAGCAGTTTAGGGCGCTGGGACAGAGCTAACTATGGCTACACCTTC | CASSLGRWDRANYGYTF
once | TRBJ1-6 | - | TRBV5-1 | TGCGCCAGCAGCTTGGACAGGGCCATGAATAATTCACCCCTCCACTTT | CASSLDRAMNNSPLHF
- | TRBJ2-3 | TRBD1 | TRBV12-3/TRBV12-4 | TGTGCCAGCAACCGAGTACAGGGGGGTACGCAGTATTTT | CASNRVQGGTQYF
- | TRBJ2-7 | TRBD2 | TRBV4-3 | TGCGCCAGCTCCATCACTAGCGGGTACGAGCAGTACTTC | CASSITSGYEQYF
- | TRBJ1-6 | TRBD1 | TRBV5-1 | TGCGCCAGCAGCTGGGCAGGGGGGATTAATTCACCCCTCCACTTT | CASSWAGGINSPLHF
- | TRBJ2-1 | - | TRBV5-1 | TGCGCCAGCAGCTTGGAGTGGGCCAGGAACAATGAGCAGTTCTTC | CASSLEWARNNEQFF
- | TRBJ1-1 | - | TRBV6-6 | TGTGCCAGCAACGTCGCGGGCGAAGCTTTCTTT | CASNVAGEAFF
- | TRBJ1-1 | - | TRBV28 | TGTGCCAGCAGGGGGCAGGGGATGTGGAACACTGAAGCTTTCTTT | CASRGQGMWNTEAFF
- | TRBJ2-7 | TRBD1 | TRBV29-1 | TGCAGCGTTGGATGGACAGGGGGCGCGTGGAGCGCCGAGCAGTACTTC | CSVGWTGGAWSAEQYF
- | TRBJ1-1 | - | TRBV19 | TGTGCCAGTAGTGAAACAGGGCGCATGAACACTGAAGCTTTCTTT | CASSETGRMNTEAFF
large | TRBJ1-5 | - | TRBV4-1 | TGCGCCAGCAGCCAAGCCCATAGCAATCAGCCCCAGCATTTT | CASSQAHSNQPQHF
- | TRBJ2-7 | - | TRBV6-1 | TGTGCCAGCAGTGAAGCTGGCCGGGTTTACGAGCAGTACTTC | CASSEAGRVYEQYF
- | TRBJ1-2 | - | TRBV2 | TGTGCCAGCAGCCGGACAGTTAACTATGGCTACACCTTC | CASSRTVNYGYTF
- | TRBJ1-2 | - | TRBV19 | TGTGCCAGTAGTATAACCGCGGGGTACCCTGTCTATGGCTACACCTTC | CASSITAGYPVYGYTF
- | TRBJ2-2 | TRBD1 | TRBV29-1 | TGCAGCGCGGTCCGGACAGGGGCGGCCGGGGAGCTGTTTTTT | CSAVRTGAAGELFF
- | TRBJ2-3 | TRBD1 | TRBV14 | TGTGCCACCGGGGACAGGGTCACAGATACGCAGTATTTT | CATGDRVTDTQYF
- | TRBJ2-1 | TRBD2 | TRBV6-4 | TGTGCCAGCAGCAAAAGGGTGGGGACTAGCGGGACCTATGAGCAGTTCTTC | CASSKRVGTSGTYEQFF
- | TRBJ2-3 | - | TRBV3-1/TRBV3-2 | TGTGCCAGCAGTTCAGTCGCAGATACGCAGTATTTT | CASSSVADTQYF
- | TRBJ1-3 | - | TRBV28 | TGTGCCAGCAGTTTGTCCACAGTCGACTCTGGAAACACCATATATTTT | CASSLSTVDSGNTIYF
- | TRBJ1-4 | - | TRBV7-2 | TGTGCCAGCAGTCCGGACAGAGTGGAAAAACTGTTTTTT | CASSPDRVEKLFF
- | TRBJ2-4 | - | TRBV19 | TGTGCCAGTAGTATAGTGGGAGGAGAGGTACTAATAGCCAAAAACATTCAGTACTTC | CASSIVGGEVLIAKNIQYF
- | TRBJ2-1 | TRBD2 | TRBV7-2 | TGTGCCAGCAGCTTCCAAGCGGGAGCGGCGAATGAGCAGTTCTTC | CASSFQAGAANEQFF
once | TRBJ2-1 | TRBD2 | TRBV7-3 | TGTGCCAGCAGCCCCACCGTTAGCGGGATACATGAGCAGTTCTTC | CASSPTVSGIHEQFF
- | TRBJ2-2 | - | TRBV3-1/TRBV3-2 | TGTGCCAGCAGCCTCAAAAGGGAGCTGTTTTTT | CASSLKRELFF
- | TRBJ1-2 | - | TRBV19 | TGTGCCAGTAGTACCGGACAGCTTAAGTATGGCTACACCTTC | CASSTGQLKYGYTF
once | TRBJ2-1 | - | TRBV5-4 | TGTGCCAGCAGACTAGCCCCTAACAATGAGCAGTTCTTC | CASRLAPNNEQFF
- | TRBJ1-5 | - | TRBV4-1 | TGCGCCAGCAGCCAAGATGCAGGGCACCAGCCCCAGCATTTT | CASSQDAGHQPQHF